What follows are 18 T cell receptor beta chains derived from one specimen sequenced in a study of response to subunit inactivated influenza vaccine (dated by TCRdb to the late 2010s). The intended sense of this specimen's time point label: around 42 days after influenza vaccine administration. Library prep was done by RT-PCR. The data were produced on an Illumina HiSeq 2500. TCRdb reran the public reads through fastp at Q25 and MiXCR, keeping productive beta chains. Under each unique CDR3 protein, matching rows form one entry showing the most common genes and DNA. For this sample the table gives fewer than 700,000 distinct CDR3 sequences, of which about an eighth were detected only once. The top ten clones comprise roughly 13% of the sample. This specimen was PBMCs from blood, taken 35 to 45 days after vaccination. These receptors originate from a man aged 45-65 years who received an inactivated influenza vaccine. Donor details come from another sample of the same person, matched by shared clones.

This clonotype was counted a few times. This chain connects TRBV3-1 to TRBJ2-6; D gene unclear. This CDR3 is built from 17 residues. Trimming shortened V by 1 base and J by 0 bases, and 10 bases separated the two germline ends. Germline lookup yields CDR1 LGHDT and CDR2 YNNKEL (reference sequence). The CDR3 protein is CASSQVARTSGANVLTF. Written as DNA, the CDR3 is TGTGCCAGCAGCCAAGTGGCCAGAACCTCTGGGGCCAACGTCCTGACTTTC.

This clonotype was counted at least ten times. The rearrangement uses TRBV28 and TRBJ1-1, with 7 bases aligning to TRBD1. The CDR3 loop spans 13 amino acids. V gave up 8 bases and J gave up 0 bases; unmatched junction bases: 3. The germline V gene encodes CDR1 MDHEN and CDR2 SYDVKM. This CDR3 reads CASETGLNTEAFF. For the CDR3, the DNA is TGTGCCAGCGAGACAGGGTTGAACACTGAAGCTTTCTTT.

The chain employs TRBV11-1 and TRBJ2-5; 11 nucleotides agree with TRBD2. V lost 0 bases, J lost 2 bases, and 8 bases stayed unmatched. Germline CDR1 is SGHAT and CDR2 is FQDESV (reference sequence). This CDR3 comprises 18 residues. The CDR3 DNA is TGTGCCAGCAGCTTAGCCCCGGGGCTAGCGGGAGGACAAGAGACCCAGTACTTC. Translation: CASSLAPGLAGGQETQYF.

This clonotype was detected a few times. The chain couples TRBV12-3 or TRBV12-4 to TRBJ2-2; the D is unclear. The CDR3 contains 14 residues. The V end was cut by 7 bases, the J end by 7 bases, with 16 bases between. The CDR3 DNA is TGTGCCAGCACTAGTTCGCCGGCGGTCGGGGAGCTGTTTTTT. Protein: CASTSSPAVGELFF.

This clonotype has just a few counts. This chain links TRBV10-3 with TRBJ1-1; D is ambiguous. Germline V gives CDR1 ENHRY, CDR2 SYGVKD. Trimming took 2 bases from V and 3 from J, leaving 7 bases between them. The CDR3 consists of 13 residues. The CDR3 DNA sequence: TGTGCCATCAGTGAGGGGGTCTACACTGAAGCTTTCTTT. Residues: CAISEGVYTEAFF.

The rearrangement links TRBV15 to TRBJ2-3, with D tentatively TRBD1 (5 bases). Germline CDR1 LNHNV, CDR2 YYDKDF (reference sequence). The CDR3 spans 13 residues. The V and J ends lost 5 bases and 2 bases respectively, with 8 bases between them. CDR3 DNA: TGTGCCACCAGCGGGGCCATCACAGATACGCAGTATTTT. Translating gives CATSGAITDTQYF.

This clonotype has only a few counts. This sequence joins TRBV2 and TRBJ1-6; 8 bases are shared with TRBD1. Per the germline V gene, CDR1 is SNHLY and CDR2 is FYNNEI. J gave up 5 bases and V 6 bases, and 3 bases lay outside the gene matches. This CDR3 has 14 amino acids. The CDR3 spells CASSWGQDNSPLHF. The CDR3 DNA sequence: TGTGCCAGCAGCTGGGGACAGGATAATTCACCCCTCCACTTT.

The table lists this clonotype with a few counts. The CDR3 DNA is TGTGCCAGCAGCTTAGGGCCGACAGGGTCGGGAGAGCAGTTCTTC. It is translated as CASSLGPTGSGEQFF. The rearrangement joins TRBV5-5 to TRBJ2-1; TRBD1 agrees at 7 bases. This CDR3 is built from 15 residues. V shed 2 bases and J 10 bases; nucleotides not matched to a gene: 12. Germline V gives CDR1 SGHKS, CDR2 YYEKEE (reference sequence). The full variable domain, in which reference TRBV5-5 and TRBJ2-1 provide the parts outside the CDR3, is DAGVTQSPTHLIKTRGQQVTLRCSPISGHKSVSWYQQVLGQGPQFIFQYYEKEERGRGNFPDRFSARQFPNYSSELNVNALLLGDSALYLCASSLGPTGSGEQFFGPGTRLTVL.

This clonotype was seen a few times. V gene TRBV9 combines with J gene TRBJ2-7; D gene ambiguous. V lost 2 bases to trimming and J lost 0 bases, with 9 bases between them. This CDR3 contains 14 residues. CDR1 and CDR2 (germline): SGDLS, YYNGEE. CDR3 in DNA: TGTGCCAGCAGCGTTGGGCAGGACTCCTACGAGCAGTACTTC. Its protein product is CASSVGQDSYEQYF.

This chain links TRBV7-2 with TRBJ2-7, with a tentative D call TRBD2 (5 bases). Looked up from germline, CDR1 is SGHTA and CDR2 is FQGNSA. V was shortened by 2 bases and J by 4 bases, with 15 bases between the two germline ends. The CDR3 extends over 15 amino acids. CDR3 protein: CASSLTASGFYEQYF. In nucleotides, the CDR3 is TGTGCCAGCAGCTTAACCGCGTCGGGGTTTTACGAGCAGTACTTC.

The DNA of the CDR3 is TGTGCCAGCAGCTTAGAAGAGGGCTACAATGAGCAGTTCTTC. Encoded protein: CASSLEEGYNEQFF. The chain has TRBV7-2 and TRBJ2-1, with a weak D call TRBD2 (5 bases). V gave up 1 base and J gave up 3 bases, with 7 bases separating them. The length of the CDR3 is 14 residues. Germline V lookup: CDR1 SGHTA, CDR2 FQGNSA.

This clonotype has only a few counts. The gene calls are TRBV6-1 and TRBJ1-1; no clear D. The V gene's germline CDR1 is MNHNS and CDR2 SASEGT. The germline V and J ends were trimmed by 4 bases and 6 bases, with 12 bases remaining between them. The CDR3 has 13 amino acids. CDR3 residues: CASSVTEAAEAFF. The CDR3 coding sequence is TGTGCCAGCAGTGTCACAGAGGCCGCTGAAGCTTTCTTT.

This clonotype was observed at least ten times. This chain connects TRBV10-3 to TRBJ2-3; TRBD1 matches 7 bases. CDR1 and CDR2 from the germline V gene are ENHRY and SYGVKD. With 6 bases clipped from V and 3 bases from J, the junction kept 0 bases outside the gene matches. CDR3 length equals 12 residues. DNA for the CDR3: TGTGCCATCAGGGACAGGACAGATACGCAGTATTTT. Translation: CAIRDRTDTQYF.

This clonotype has just a few counts. The chain employs TRBV4-2 and TRBJ2-1, with D perhaps given as TRBD1 or TRBD2 (6 bases each). The CDR3 is made up of 15 amino acids. From germline, CDR1 is LGHNA and CDR2 YNFKEQ. V lost 0 bases and J 6 bases, leaving 12 bases between the germline ends. DNA for the CDR3: TGTGCCAGCAGCCAAGATTGGGGGGCCGGCAATGAGCAGTTCTTC. It encodes CASSQDWGAGNEQFF.

In regard to this clonotype: An end of the junction differs from the germline gene, which may be a read error. CDR3 sequence reads: CGSSLAGSYEQYF. The CDR3 DNA follows: TGTGGCAGCAGCTTAGCCGGTTCCTACGAGCAGTACTTC. This chain uses TRBV7-2 with TRBJ2-7, with unresolved D. Germline V gene lookup returns CDR1 SGHTA and CDR2 FQGNSA. The CDR3 length is 13 residues.

The rearrangement joins TRBV7-6 to TRBJ2-2; tentative D call: TRBD1 (6 bases). The CDR3 sequence is 15 residues long. From germline, CDR1 is SGHVS and CDR2 FNYEAQ. Trimming stripped 1 base from V and 5 bases from J, with 11 bases between. Here the CDR3 reads CASSLEQGSTGELFF. As DNA, the CDR3 is TGTGCCAGCAGCTTAGAACAGGGTTCGACCGGGGAGCTGTTTTTT.

The V call is TRBV19, the J call TRBJ2-5; D is unclear. The CDR3 covers 13 residues. V was shortened by 3 bases and J by 3 bases, with 8 bases between the two germline ends. Germline V gene sequence: CDR1 LNHDA, CDR2 SQIVND (reference sequence). The CDR3 region is CASSIGHKETQYF. CDR3 nucleotides: TGTGCCAGTAGTATTGGTCACAAAGAGACCCAGTACTTC.

The sample holds many counts of this clonotype. V gene TRBV5-6 combines with J gene TRBJ2-2, with 8 bases fitting TRBD1. The germline CDR1 and CDR2 sequences are SGHDT and YYEEEE. Trimming cost V 0 bases and J 3 bases; bases outside gene matches: 16. The CDR3 extends over 20 amino acids. The CDR3 sequence is CASSLVIRWGQDEDTGELFF. DNA for the CDR3: TGTGCCAGCAGCTTGGTTATTCGGTGGGGACAGGACGAGGACACCGGGGAGCTGTTTTTT.